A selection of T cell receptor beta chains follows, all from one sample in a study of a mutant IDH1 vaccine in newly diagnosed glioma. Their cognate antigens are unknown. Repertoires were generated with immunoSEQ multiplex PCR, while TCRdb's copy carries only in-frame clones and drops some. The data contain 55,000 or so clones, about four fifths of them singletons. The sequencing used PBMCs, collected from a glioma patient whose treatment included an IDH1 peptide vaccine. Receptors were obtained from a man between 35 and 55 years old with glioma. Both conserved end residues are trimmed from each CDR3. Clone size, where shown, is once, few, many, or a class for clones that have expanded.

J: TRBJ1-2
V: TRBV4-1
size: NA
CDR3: ASSQVFRGRNYGYT

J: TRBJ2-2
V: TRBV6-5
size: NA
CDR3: ASRYGYRNTGELF

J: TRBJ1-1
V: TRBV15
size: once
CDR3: ATSRGVAGEMNTEAF

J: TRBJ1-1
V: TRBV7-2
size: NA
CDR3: ASSSSFAGAPGAF

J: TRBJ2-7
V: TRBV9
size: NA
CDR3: ASSVGQGAYEQY

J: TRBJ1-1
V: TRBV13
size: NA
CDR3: ASSSPSDMNTEAF

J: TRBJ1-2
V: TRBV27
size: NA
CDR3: ASSLQGYGYT

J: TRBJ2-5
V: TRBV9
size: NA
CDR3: ASSVGPGLAGWETQY

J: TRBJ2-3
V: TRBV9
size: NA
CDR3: ASSVGRGLGGDTQY

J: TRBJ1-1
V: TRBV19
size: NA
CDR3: ATQSFVNTEAF

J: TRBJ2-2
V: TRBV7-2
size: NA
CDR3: ASSRVNTGELF

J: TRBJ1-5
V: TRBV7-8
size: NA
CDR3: ASSLGSTPFGQPQH

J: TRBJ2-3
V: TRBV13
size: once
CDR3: ASSAGTSTDTQY

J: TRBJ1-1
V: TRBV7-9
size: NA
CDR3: ASSPMNTEAF

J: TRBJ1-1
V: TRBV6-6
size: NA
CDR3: ASSGQGAGHTEAF

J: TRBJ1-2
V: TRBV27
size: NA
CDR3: ASSLSRSSGDYT

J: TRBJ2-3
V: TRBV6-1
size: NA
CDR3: ASSEVGTSRRDTQY

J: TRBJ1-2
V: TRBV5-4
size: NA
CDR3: ASSPRGAGEGYT

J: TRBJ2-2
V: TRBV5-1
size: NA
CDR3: ASSPLAGGQGGELF

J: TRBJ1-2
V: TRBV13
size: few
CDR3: ASSYLRGSGYT

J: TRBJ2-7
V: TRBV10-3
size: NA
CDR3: AISESQRYYEQY

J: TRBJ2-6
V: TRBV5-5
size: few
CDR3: ASSLEGTASGANVLT

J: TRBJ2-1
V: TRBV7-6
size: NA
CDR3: ASSSAEGGEQF

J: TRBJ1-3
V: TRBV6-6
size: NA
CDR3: ASAKGSSGNTIY

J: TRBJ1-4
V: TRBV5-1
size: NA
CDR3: ASSLRGPDEKLF

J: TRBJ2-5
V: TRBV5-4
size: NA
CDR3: ASSLGGSGGAFWETQY

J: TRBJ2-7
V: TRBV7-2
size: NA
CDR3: ASSFGPNYEQY

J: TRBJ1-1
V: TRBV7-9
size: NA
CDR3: ASSSDTEAF

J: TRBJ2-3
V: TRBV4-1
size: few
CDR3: ASSQERWGSTDTQY

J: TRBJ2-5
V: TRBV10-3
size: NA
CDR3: AISEVEQETQY

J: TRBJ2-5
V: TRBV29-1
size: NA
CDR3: SAAPAGVPGTQY

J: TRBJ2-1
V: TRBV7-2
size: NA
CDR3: ASSLGWGYNEQF

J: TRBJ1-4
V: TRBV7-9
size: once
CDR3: ASSYSGQTNEKLF

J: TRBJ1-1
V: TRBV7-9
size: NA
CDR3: ASSRLWGVNTGAF

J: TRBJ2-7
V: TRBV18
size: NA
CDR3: ASSPNLGPYEQY

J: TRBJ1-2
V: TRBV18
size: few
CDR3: ASSSTERNYGYT

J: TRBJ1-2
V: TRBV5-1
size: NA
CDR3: ASSLGAPDRYGYT

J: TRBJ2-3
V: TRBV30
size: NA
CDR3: AWRPLGTDTQY